This paragraph covers one T cell receptor (beta chain) sequence. The antigen remains undetermined. These data come from a study of early stage breast cancer tumors. J gave up 0 bases and V 2 bases, and 4 bases lay outside the gene matches. The germline CDR1 and CDR2 sequences are WNHNN and SYGVQD (reference sequence). The CDR3 is made up of 17 amino acids. Enough DNA from normal breast tissue often took about 95-330 mg. Study findings and constraints: Enriched TCRB sequences shared across patients were mostly commonly generated sequences. Compared with adjacent normal breast tissue, tumors showed roughly 2.5-fold greater T cell density and higher clonality.

Blood replicates held 0.5 ug DNA, tumor or normal breast roughly 1.5 ug, two each. The assay was immunoSEQ multiplex PCR, and TCRdb's table has in-frame clones only and misses some. Found here are over a thousand clones, roughly 80% of them singletons; the top ten hold less than 15%. V gene TRBV10-1 combines with J gene TRBJ1-6; 7 bases align to TRBD1. The sequence was collected from a person aged 45-65 years with breast cancer. Sequenced: normal breast tissue next to the tumor. CDR3 coding DNA: TGCGCCAGCAGTGAGACAGGGGAGAGCTCCTATAATTCACCCCTCCACTTT. Its translation is CASSETGESSYNSPLHF.